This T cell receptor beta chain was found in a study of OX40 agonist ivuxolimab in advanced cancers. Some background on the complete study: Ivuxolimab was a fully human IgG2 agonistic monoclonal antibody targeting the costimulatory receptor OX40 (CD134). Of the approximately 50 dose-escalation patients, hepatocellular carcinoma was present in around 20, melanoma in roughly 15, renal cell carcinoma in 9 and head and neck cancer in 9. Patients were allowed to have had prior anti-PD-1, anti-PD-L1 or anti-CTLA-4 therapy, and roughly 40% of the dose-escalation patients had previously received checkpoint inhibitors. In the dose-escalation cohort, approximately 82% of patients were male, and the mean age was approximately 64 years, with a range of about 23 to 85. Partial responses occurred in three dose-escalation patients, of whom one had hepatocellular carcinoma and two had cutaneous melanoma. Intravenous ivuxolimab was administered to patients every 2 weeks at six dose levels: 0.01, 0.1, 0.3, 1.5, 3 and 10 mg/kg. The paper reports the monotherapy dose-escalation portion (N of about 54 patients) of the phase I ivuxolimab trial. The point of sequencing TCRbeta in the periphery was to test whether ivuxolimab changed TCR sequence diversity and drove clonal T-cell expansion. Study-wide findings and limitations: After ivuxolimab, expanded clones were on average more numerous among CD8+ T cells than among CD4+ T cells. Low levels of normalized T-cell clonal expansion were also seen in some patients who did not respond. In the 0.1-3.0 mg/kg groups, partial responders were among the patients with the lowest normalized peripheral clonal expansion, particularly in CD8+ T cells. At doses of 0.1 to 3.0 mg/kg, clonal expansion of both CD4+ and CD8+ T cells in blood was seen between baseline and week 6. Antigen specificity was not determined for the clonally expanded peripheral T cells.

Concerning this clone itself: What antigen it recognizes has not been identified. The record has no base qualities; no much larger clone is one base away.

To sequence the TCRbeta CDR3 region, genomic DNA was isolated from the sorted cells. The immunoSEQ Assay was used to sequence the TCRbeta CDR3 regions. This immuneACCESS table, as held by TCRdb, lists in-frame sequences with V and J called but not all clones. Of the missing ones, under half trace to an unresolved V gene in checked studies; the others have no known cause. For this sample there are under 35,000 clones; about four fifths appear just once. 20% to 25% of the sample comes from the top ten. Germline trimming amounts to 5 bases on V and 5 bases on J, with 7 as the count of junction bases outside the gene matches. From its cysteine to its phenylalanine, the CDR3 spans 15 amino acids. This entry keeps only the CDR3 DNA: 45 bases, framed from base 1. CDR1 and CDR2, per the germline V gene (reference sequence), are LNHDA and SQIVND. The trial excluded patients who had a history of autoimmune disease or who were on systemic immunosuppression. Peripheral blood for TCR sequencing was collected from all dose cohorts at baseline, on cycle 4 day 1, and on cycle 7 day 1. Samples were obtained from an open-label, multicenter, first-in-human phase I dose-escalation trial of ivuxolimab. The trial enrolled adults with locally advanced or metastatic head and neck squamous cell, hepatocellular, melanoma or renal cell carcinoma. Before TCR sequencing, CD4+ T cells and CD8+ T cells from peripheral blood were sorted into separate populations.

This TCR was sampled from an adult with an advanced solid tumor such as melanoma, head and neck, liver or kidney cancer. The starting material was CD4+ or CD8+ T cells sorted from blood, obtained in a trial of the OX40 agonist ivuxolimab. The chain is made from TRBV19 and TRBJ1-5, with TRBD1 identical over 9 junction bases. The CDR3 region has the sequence CASSPTGGPYQPQHF. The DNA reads TGTGCCAGTAGTCCAACAGGGGGCCCCTATCAGCCCCAGCATTTT.